Below, 3 T cell receptor beta chains from the same sample are listed, as sequenced in a study of lymphopenia after photon versus proton radiotherapy. TCRdb keeps only in-frame clones here, not all; method: immunoSEQ multiplex PCR. This table holds 40,000 to 45,000 clones, around 83% found once. The material was peripheral blood, obtained from a patient treated with proton-based radiotherapy. Receptors originate from a woman in her sixties or seventies with pancreatic cancer.

This clone was detected only once. This chain connects TRBV9 to TRBJ2-3; TRBD2 aligns across 10 bases. The germline V gene encodes CDR1 SGDLS and CDR2 YYNGEE. This CDR3 is built from 15 residues. J was trimmed by 5 bases and V by 0 bases; bases with no gene match: 3. Here the CDR3 DNA reads TGTGCCAGCAGCGTAGTCCAGCGGGGGGGAGATACGCAGTATTTT. This sequence encodes CASSVVQRGGDTQYF. Full variable domain (rest looked up from reference TRBV9 and TRBJ2-3): DSGVTQTPKHLITATGQRVTLRCSPRSGDLSVYWYQQSLDQGLQFLIQYYNGEERAKGNILERFSAQQFPDLHSELNLSSLELGDSALYFCASSVVQRGGDTQYFGPGTRLTVL.

The chain's CDR3 is CASSQDLSGLLGELFF. The CDR3 coding sequence is TGCGCCAGCAGCCAAGACCTCTCAGGGTTGCTCGGGGAGCTGTTTTTT. The rearrangement uses TRBV4-1 and TRBJ2-2; tentative D call: TRBD1 (5 bases). Looked up from germline, CDR1 is MGHRA and CDR2 is YSYEKL. With 0 bases removed from V and 7 bases from J, the gap between germline ends came to 15 bases. The CDR3 contains 16 residues.

V gene TRBV6-6 combines with J gene TRBJ1-5, with 7 bases lining up with TRBD1. From germline, CDR1 is MNHNY and CDR2 SVGAGI (reference sequence). CDR3 length equals 14 residues. J lost 5 bases, V lost 2 bases, and 3 bases had no gene match. The CDR3 reads CASSYRGPDQPQHF. Written as DNA, the CDR3 is TGTGCCAGCAGTTACAGGGGGCCTGATCAGCCCCAGCATTTT.